This record covers a single T cell receptor beta chain. The CDR3 length is 17 residues. The V and J ends lost 6 bases and 0 bases, in that order; junction bases with no gene match: 7. In germline, CDR1 is MNHNS, CDR2 SASEGT. The data are from a study of patients and donors after allogeneic stem cell transplantation. TCRdb processed the RT-PCR reads anew with MiXCR; each CDR3 protein has one entry. Among 400,000 to 450,000 distinct CDR3 sequences listed, 16% were seen once. Sequenced input: blood, either unsorted or a sorted T cell fraction (not recorded which). The chain carries TRBV6-1 and TRBJ1-6; 8 bases line up with TRBD1. This sequence was found in a human donor who was either an allogeneic HSCT recipient or a stem cell or donor lymphocyte infusion donor (not recorded which). It is not recorded whose cells these are; they may come from a transplant donor. The CDR3, as DNA: TGTGCCAGCAGGTATCACAGGGGGAGCTCCTATAATTCACCCCTCCACTTT. It yields the protein CASRYHRGSSYNSPLHF.